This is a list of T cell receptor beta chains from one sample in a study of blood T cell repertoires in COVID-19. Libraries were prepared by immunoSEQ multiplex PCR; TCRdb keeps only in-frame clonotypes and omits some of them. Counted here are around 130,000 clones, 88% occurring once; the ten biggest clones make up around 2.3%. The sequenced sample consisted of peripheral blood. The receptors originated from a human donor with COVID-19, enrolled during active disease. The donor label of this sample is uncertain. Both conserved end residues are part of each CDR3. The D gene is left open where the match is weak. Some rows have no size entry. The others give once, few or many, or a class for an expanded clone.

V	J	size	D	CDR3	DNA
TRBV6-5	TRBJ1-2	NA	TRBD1	CASSPGGSGYGYTF	TGTGCCAGCAGTCCAGGGGGCTCAGGATATGGCTACACCTTC
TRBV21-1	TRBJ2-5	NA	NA	CASSWTGEETQYF	TGTGCCAGCAGCTGGACAGGGGAAGAGACCCAGTACTTC
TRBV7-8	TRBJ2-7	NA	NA	CASSPQPGAGKRVLYEQYF	TGTGCCAGCAGCCCCCAGCCAGGGGCCGGGAAGAGGGTCCTCTACGAGCAGTACTTC
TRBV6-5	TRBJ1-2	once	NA	CASSLNRNYGYTF	TGTGCCAGCAGTTTGAACAGGAACTATGGCTACACCTTC
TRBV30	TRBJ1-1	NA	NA	CAWTLGHNGPAFF	TGTGCCTGGACCCTGGGACATAATGGGCCCGCTTTCTTT
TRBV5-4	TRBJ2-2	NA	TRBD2	CASSLRLAGLAGELFF	TGTGCCAGCAGCTTAAGGCTAGCGGGCTTAGCCGGGGAGCTGTTTTTT
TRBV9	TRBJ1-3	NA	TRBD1	CASSAGTGLLSSGNTIYF	TGTGCCAGCAGCGCCGGGACAGGCCTTTTAAGCTCTGGAAACACCATATATTTT
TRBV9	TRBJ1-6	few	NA	CASSVQVNSPLHF	TGTGCCAGCAGCGTACAGGTGAATTCACCCCTCCACTTT
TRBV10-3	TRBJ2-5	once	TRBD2	CAISEGLAGVETQYF	TGTGCCATCAGTGAGGGACTAGCGGGAGTCGAGACCCAGTACTTC
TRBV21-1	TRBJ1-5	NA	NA	CASREADRGNQPQHF	TGTGCCAGCAGGGAGGCGGACAGGGGCAATCAGCCCCAGCATTTT